The clone carrying this T cell receptor (beta chain) appeared once. Its antigen is as yet unknown. Sequencing of TCR beta was undertaken in CD8+ and CD4+ T cells derived from blood. TEMRA cells were FACS-enriched and CD8+ and CD4+ T cells negatively isolated. The authors reverse transcribed roughly 0.45 to 1 ug RNA with random hexamers. TCRdb itself ran the immunoSEQ multiplex PCR reads through MiXCR, one entry per CDR3 protein. Among more than 65,000 distinct CDR3 sequences listed, roughly 94% were seen once. This record belongs to a study of CD8 T cells in Susac syndrome. General study points: Four to six Susac-specific public clones appeared in CD8+ TEMRA repertoires, and roughly 17 in total CD8+ repertoires.

Trimming removed 5 bases at V and 0 bases at J, with 10 bases between. Germline V gene lookup returns CDR1 MNHEY and CDR2 SMNVEV (reference sequence). This CDR3 comprises 15 residues. This sequence was found in a human donor with Susac syndrome. J is TRBJ2-2 and V is TRBV27; D remains ambiguous. Sequencing input: CD8+ T cells from PBMCs. CDR3 in amino acids: CASSLRLSNTGELFF. The CDR3 DNA is TGTGCCAGCAGTCTCAGGCTTTCGAACACCGGGGAGCTGTTTTTT.